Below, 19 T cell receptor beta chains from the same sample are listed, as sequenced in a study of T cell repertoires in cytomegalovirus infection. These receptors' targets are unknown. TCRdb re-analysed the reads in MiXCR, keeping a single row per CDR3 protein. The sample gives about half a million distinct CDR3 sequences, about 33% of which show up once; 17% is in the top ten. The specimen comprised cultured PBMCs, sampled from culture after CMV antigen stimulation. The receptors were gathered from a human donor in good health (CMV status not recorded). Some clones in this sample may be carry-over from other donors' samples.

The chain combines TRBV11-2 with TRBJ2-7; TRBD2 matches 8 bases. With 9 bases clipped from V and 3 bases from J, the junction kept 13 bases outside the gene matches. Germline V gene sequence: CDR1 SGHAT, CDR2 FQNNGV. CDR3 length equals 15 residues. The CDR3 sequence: CARNSVAGRGYEQYF. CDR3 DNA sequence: TGTGCCAGGAATTCGGTAGCGGGACGGGGCTACGAGCAGTACTTC.

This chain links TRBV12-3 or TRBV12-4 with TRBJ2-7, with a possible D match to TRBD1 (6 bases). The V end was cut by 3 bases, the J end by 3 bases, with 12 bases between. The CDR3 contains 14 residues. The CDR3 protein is CASSFRQVNYEQYF. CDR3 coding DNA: TGTGCCAGCAGTTTCCGACAGGTAAACTACGAGCAGTACTTC.

The CDR3 loop is CASSSLYQLTAKKGGDTQYF. The DNA for the CDR3 is TGTGCCAGCAGCTCCCTTTATCAGCTCACAGCGAAGAAGGGGGGAGATACGCAGTATTTT. The chain combines TRBV7-9 with TRBJ2-3, with D possibly called TRBD1 or TRBD2 (6 bases each). CDR3 size: 20 residues. V was trimmed by 4 bases and J by 5 bases, leaving 31 bases between them. Germline V gene lookup returns CDR1 SEHNR and CDR2 FQNEAQ (reference sequence).

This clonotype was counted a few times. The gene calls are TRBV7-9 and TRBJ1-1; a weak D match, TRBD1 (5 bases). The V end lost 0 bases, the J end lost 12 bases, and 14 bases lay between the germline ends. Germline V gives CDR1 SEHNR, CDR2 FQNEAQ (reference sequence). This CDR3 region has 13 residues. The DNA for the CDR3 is TGTGCCAGCAGCTTAGCCCCGGGGCCAGCCTCTTTCTTT. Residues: CASSLAPGPASFF.

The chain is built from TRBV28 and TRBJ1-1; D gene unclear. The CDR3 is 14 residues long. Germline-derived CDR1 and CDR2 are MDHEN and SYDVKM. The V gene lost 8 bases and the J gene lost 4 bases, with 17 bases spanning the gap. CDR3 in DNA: TGTGCCAGCCGGGAAAGTGGCCTAGGCACTGAAGCTTTCTTT. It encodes CASRESGLGTEAFF.

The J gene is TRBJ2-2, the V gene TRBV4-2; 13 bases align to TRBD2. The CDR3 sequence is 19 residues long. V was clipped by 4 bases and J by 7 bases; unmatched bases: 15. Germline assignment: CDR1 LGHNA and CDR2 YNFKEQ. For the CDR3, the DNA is TGTGCCAGCAGCCCCTTGCAAGGACTAGCGGGAGAATTGGGCGGGGAGCTGTTTTTT. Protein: CASSPLQGLAGELGGELFF.

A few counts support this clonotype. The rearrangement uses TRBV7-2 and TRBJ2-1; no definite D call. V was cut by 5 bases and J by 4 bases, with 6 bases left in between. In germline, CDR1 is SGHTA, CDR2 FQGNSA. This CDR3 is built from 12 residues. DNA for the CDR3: TGTGCCAGCAGCAACCTATACAATGAGCAGTTCTTC. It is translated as CASSNLYNEQFF.

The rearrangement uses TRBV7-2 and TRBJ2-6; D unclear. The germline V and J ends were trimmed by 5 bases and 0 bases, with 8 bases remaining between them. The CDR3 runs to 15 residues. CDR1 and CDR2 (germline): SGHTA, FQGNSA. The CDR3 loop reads CASSTTSSGANVLTF. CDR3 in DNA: TGTGCCAGCAGCACCACGAGCTCTGGGGCCAACGTCCTGACTTTC. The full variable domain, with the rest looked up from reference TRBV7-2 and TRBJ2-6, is GAGVSQSPSNKVTEKGKDVELRCDPISGHTALYWYRQSLGQGLEFLIYFQGNSAPDKSGLPSDRFSAERTGGSVSTLTIQRTQQEDSAVYLCASSTTSSGANVLTFGAGSRLTVL.

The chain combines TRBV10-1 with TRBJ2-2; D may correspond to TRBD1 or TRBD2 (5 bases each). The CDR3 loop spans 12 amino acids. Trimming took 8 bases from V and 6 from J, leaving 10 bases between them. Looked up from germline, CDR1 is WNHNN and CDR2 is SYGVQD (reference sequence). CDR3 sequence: CASGEGSGELFF. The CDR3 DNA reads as TGCGCCAGCGGAGAGGGGTCCGGGGAGCTGTTTTTT.

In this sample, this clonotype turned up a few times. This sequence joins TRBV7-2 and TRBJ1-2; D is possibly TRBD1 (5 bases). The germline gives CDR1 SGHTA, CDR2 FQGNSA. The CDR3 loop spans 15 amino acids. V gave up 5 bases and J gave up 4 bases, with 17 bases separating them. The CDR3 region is CASSPQQGSSYGYTF. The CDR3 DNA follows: TGTGCCAGCAGCCCCCAGCAGGGATCGTCCTATGGCTACACCTTC.

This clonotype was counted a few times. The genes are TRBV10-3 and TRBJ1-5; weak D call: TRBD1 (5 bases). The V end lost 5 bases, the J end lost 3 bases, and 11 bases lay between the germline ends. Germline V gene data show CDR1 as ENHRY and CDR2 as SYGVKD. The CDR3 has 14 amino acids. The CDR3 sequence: CAISPDSFNQPQHF. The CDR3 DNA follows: TGTGCCATCAGTCCTGACAGCTTCAATCAGCCCCAGCATTTT.

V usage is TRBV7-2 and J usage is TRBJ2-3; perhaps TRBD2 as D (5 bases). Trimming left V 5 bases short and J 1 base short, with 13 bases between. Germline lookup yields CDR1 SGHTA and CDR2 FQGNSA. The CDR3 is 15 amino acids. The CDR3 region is CASSPDFSRTDTQYF. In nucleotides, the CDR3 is TGTGCCAGCAGCCCGGACTTCTCCCGCACAGATACGCAGTATTTT.

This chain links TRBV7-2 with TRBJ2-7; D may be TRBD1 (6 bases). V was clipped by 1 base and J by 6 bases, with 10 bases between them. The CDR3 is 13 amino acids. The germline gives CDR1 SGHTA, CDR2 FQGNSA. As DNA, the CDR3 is TGTGCCAGCAGCTTAGTGGCAGGGGTCGAGCAGTACGTC. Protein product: CASSLVAGVEQYV.

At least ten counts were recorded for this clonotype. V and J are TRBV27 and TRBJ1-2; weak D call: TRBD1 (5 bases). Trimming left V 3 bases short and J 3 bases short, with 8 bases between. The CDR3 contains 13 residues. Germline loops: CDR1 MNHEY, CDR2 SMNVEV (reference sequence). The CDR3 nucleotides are TGTGCCAGCAGTTTTCAGGGCTACTATGGCTACACCTTC. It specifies CASSFQGYYGYTF.

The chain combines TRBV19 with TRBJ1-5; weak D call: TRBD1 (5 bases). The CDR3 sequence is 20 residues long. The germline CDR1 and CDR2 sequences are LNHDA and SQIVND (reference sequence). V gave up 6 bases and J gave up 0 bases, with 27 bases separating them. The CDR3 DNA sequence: TGTGCCAGTAGAGGGGACCGGACTATCAACTTATTTTATAGCAATCAGCCCCAGCATTTT. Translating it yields CASRGDRTINLFYSNQPQHF.

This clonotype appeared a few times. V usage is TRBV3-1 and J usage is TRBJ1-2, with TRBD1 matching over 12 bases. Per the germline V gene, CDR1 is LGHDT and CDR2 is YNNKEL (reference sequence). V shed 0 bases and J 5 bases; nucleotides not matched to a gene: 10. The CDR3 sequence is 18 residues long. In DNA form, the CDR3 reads TGTGCCAGCAGCCAAGATCTCCCGGGACAGGGGGCTGGTTATGGCTACACCTTC. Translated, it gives CASSQDLPGQGAGYGYTF.

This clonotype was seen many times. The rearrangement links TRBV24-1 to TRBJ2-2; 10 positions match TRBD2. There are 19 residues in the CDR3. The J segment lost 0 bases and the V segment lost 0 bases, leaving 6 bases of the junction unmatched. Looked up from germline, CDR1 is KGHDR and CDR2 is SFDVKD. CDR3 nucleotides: TGTGCCACCAGTGATTTGCTATGGACTAGCGGAACGAACACCGGGGAGCTGTTTTTT. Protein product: CATSDLLWTSGTNTGELFF.

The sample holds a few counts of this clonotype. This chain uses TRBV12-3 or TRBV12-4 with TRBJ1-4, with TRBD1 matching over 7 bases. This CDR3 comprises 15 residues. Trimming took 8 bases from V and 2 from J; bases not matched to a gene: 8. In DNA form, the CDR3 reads TGTGCCAGCTCCGACGTGGGACAGACTAATGAAAAACTGTTTTTT. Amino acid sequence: CASSDVGQTNEKLFF.

The DNA of the CDR3 is TGTGCCAGCACCGGAGGGACTAGCCGAAGGAATGAGCAGTTCTTC. Translated: CASTGGTSRRNEQFF. This rearrangement joins TRBV7-9 to TRBJ2-1; 9 bases line up with TRBD2. This CDR3 is built from 15 residues. Germline V lookup: CDR1 SEHNR, CDR2 FQNEAQ (reference sequence). V dropped 7 bases and J dropped 7; count of bases not matched to a gene: 11. Variable domain in full (rest from reference TRBV7-9 and TRBJ2-1): DTGVSQNPRHKITKRGQNVTFRCDPISEHNRLYWYRQTLGQGPEFLTYFQNEAQLEKSRLLSDRFSAERPKGSFSTLEIQRTEQGDSAMYLCASTGGTSRRNEQFFGPGTRLTVL.